This note documents a single TCR beta chain sequence. Antigen: not known. This specimen comes from a study of neoadjuvant nivolumab and ipilimumab in lung cancer. Overall study findings and caveats: Pretherapy blood TCR richness correlated positively with resected tumor richness.

Assay used: immunoSEQ multiplex PCR; TCRdb lists only in-frame clones, some missing. The sample comprises some 26,000 clones, 82% of which are singletons, and 7.5% to 10% rests with the top ten. Germline CDR1 and CDR2: SNHLY and FYNNEI. The ends were cut back, 5 bases at V and 2 bases at J, with 15 bases in the middle. The CDR3 loop spans 15 amino acids. Sequenced here: tumor tissue, sampled after neoadjuvant nivolumab, alone or with ipilimumab, at or shortly before surgery. This TCR was recovered from an adult with non-small cell lung cancer. The V call is TRBV2, the J call TRBJ1-2; D possibly corresponds to TRBD1 (6 bases). The CDR3 is CASSQVQGLNYGYTF. For the CDR3, the DNA is TGTGCCAGCAGTCAAGTACAGGGCTTAAACTATGGCTACACCTTC.